The 2 T cell receptor beta chains reported below all come from one sample, sequenced in a study of blood T cell repertoires in COVID-19. Some clones are missing from TCRdb's copy, which holds only in-frame ones; the method was immunoSEQ multiplex PCR. The sample carries about 200,000 clones, roughly four fifths recorded once. Source material: peripheral blood. The receptors come from an older woman with active or convalescent COVID-19.

The V call is TRBV3-1 (or the pseudogene TRBV3-2), the J call TRBJ2-1, with D tentatively TRBD2 (6 bases). Germline V gene sequence: CDR1 LGHDT, CDR2 YNNKEL (reference sequence). Between the trimmed V and J ends, which lost 8 bases and 7 bases, there was a span of 9 bases. The CDR3 is made up of 11 amino acids. CDR3 protein: CASLAGNEQFF. As DNA, the CDR3 is TGTGCCAGCCTGGCGGGGAATGAGCAGTTCTTC.

The chain carries TRBV19 and TRBJ2-7; D remains ambiguous. The length of the CDR3 is 15 residues. Trimming left V 1 base short and J 2 bases short, with 12 bases between. Per the germline V gene, CDR1 is LNHDA and CDR2 is SQIVND (reference sequence). The CDR3 DNA follows: TGTGCCAGTAGTATAGTGGTCGGCGGCGCCTACGAGCAGTACTTC. Residues: CASSIVVGGAYEQYF. The full variable domain, rest sourced from reference TRBV19 and TRBJ2-7, is DGGITQSPKYLFRKEGQNVTLSCEQNLNHDAMYWYRQDPGQGLRLIYYSQIVNDFQKGDIAEGYSVSREKKESFPLTVTSAQKNPTAFYLCASSIVVGGAYEQYFGPGTRLTVT.